Each of the 26 T cell receptor beta chains below was sequenced from the same sample in a study of CD8+ T cells in alopecia areata. The treatment here: oral pan-JAK inhibitor, 5-10 mg twice daily. Extraction of RNA preceded its reverse transcription into cDNA, which served as the sequencing template. Libraries were prepared by immunoSEQ multiplex PCR; TCRdb keeps only in-frame clonotypes and omits some of them. The data hold 200,000 to 250,000 clones, with around two fifths observed a single time. The specimen comprised CD4+ T cells sorted from blood, sampled at approximately week 30, from a patient treated with tofacitinib. These receptors came from a human donor with alopecia areata.

The J gene is TRBJ2-3, the V gene TRBV30, with 9 bases matching TRBD1. CDR3 length: 16 residues. V was clipped by 3 bases and J by 2 bases; unmatched bases: 9. CDR1 is GTSNPN, CDR2 SVGIG, per germline (reference sequence). CDR3 amino acids: CAWRDTGTGITDTQYF. The CDR3 region has the DNA TGTGCCTGGAGGGATACCGGGACAGGGATCACAGATACGCAGTATTTT.

This chain connects TRBV6-1 to TRBJ2-2, with D possibly matching TRBD1 (5 bases). The CDR3 runs to 13 residues. Trimming took off 5 bases at V and 7 bases at J, with 11 bases between the two ends. Germline lookup yields CDR1 MNHNS and CDR2 SASEGT. CDR3 coding DNA: TGTGCCAGCAGTTATCAGGGATTCGGGGAGCTGTTTTTT. As protein: CASSYQGFGELFF.

This chain links TRBV5-4 with TRBJ2-5, with D perhaps TRBD1 (6 bases). CDR1 is SGHNT and CDR2 is YYREEE in the germline V gene (reference sequence). V dropped 4 bases and J dropped 1 base, with 17 bases sitting between them. This CDR3 is 16 amino acids long. The CDR3 reads CASSRWIQGSQETQYF. The CDR3, as DNA: TGTGCCAGCAGCCGCTGGATACAGGGTTCCCAAGAGACCCAGTACTTC.

The V gene is TRBV11-2, the J gene TRBJ2-2; D unresolved. V was clipped by 1 base and J by 0 bases, with 12 bases between them. The germline CDR1 and CDR2 sequences are SGHAT and FQNNGV. The CDR3 contains 17 residues. The CDR3 protein is CASSLGSWLANTGELFF. The DNA of the CDR3 is TGTGCCAGCAGCTTAGGGAGTTGGTTAGCGAACACCGGGGAGCTGTTTTTT.

The rearrangement joins TRBV11-2 to TRBJ2-5, with TRBD2 matching over 8 bases. The V gene end was trimmed by 3 bases and the J gene end by 4 bases; junction bases not matched to a gene: 10. The CDR3 has 16 residues. Germline V gives CDR1 SGHAT, CDR2 FQNNGV. Written as DNA, the CDR3 is TGTGCCAGCAGCTTTAAACTAGCGGTGGTGGGAGAGACCCAGTACTTC. Translation: CASSFKLAVVGETQYF.

The chain is built from TRBV30 and TRBJ2-7, with 8 bases lining up with TRBD2. V trimming: 5 bases; J trimming: 4 bases; junction bases outside the gene matches: 13. CDR1 and CDR2 from the germline V gene are GTSNPN and SVGIG (reference sequence). The CDR3 is 15 amino acids. This chain's CDR3 is CAWQYPGTRRYEQYF. CDR3 in DNA: TGTGCCTGGCAATACCCCGGGACTAGACGATACGAGCAGTACTTC.

The chain couples TRBV7-6 to TRBJ1-3; possibly TRBD1 for D (5 bases). Germline V gene sequence: CDR1 SGHVS, CDR2 FNYEAQ. Trimming stripped 3 bases from V and 0 bases from J, with 9 bases between. The CDR3 contains 15 residues. CDR3 region: CASSLGTGSGNTIYF. The CDR3 bases are TGTGCCAGCAGCTTGGGGACCGGCTCTGGAAACACCATATATTTT.

V usage is TRBV5-1 and J usage is TRBJ2-5, with D maybe TRBD1 (6 bases). Trimming stripped 0 bases from V and 0 bases from J, with 18 bases between. Germline V CDR1 and CDR2: SGHRS, YFSETQ. The CDR3 has 18 residues. The CDR3 DNA reads as TGCGCCAGCAGCTTGGTGTCCCGCGGACAGCTGTACCAAGAGACCCAGTACTTC. Amino acids: CASSLVSRGQLYQETQYF.

This clone was observed many times. This chain links TRBV19 with TRBJ1-5, with a weak D call TRBD1 (5 bases). Germline CDR1 and CDR2: LNHDA and SQIVND (reference sequence). V dropped 5 bases and J dropped 2 bases, with 10 bases sitting between them. The length of the CDR3 is 14 residues. The CDR3 spells CASSSGLGNQPQHF. CDR3 DNA: TGTGCCAGTAGTTCGGGGCTCGGCAATCAGCCCCAGCATTTT.

This clone was observed a few times. The chain has TRBV19 and TRBJ1-2, with D possibly matching TRBD1 (5 bases). Germline CDR1 is LNHDA and CDR2 is SQIVND (reference sequence). This CDR3 spans 14 amino acids. V was cut by 9 bases and J by 0 bases, with 14 bases left in between. The CDR3 DNA is TGTGCCAGCCGAGCGGGGGGGACTAACTATGGCTACACCTTC. Its translation: CASRAGGTNYGYTF. Supplemented by reference TRBV19 and TRBJ1-2, the full variable domain reads DGGITQSPKYLFRKEGQNVTLSCEQNLNHDAMYWYRQDPGQGLRLIYYSQIVNDFQKGDIAEGYSVSREKKESFPLTVTSAQKNPTAFYLCASRAGGTNYGYTFGSGTRLTVV.

CDR3: CASSFGLAGVGTYNEQFF. The CDR3 bases are TGCGCCAGCAGCTTTGGACTAGCGGGAGTCGGTACCTACAATGAGCAGTTCTTC. The chain couples TRBV5-1 to TRBJ2-1; TRBD2 matches at 13 bases. The V segment lost 2 bases and the J segment 2 bases; nucleotides outside the gene matches: 7. The CDR3 totals 18 residues. CDR1 is SGHRS and CDR2 is YFSETQ in the germline V gene.

This clone was picked up many times. The chain links TRBV10-3 to TRBJ2-7, with 10 bases identical to TRBD1. From germline, CDR1 is ENHRY and CDR2 SYGVKD. The CDR3 loop spans 14 amino acids. Trimming cost V 6 bases and J 2 bases; bases outside gene matches: 4. CDR3 in DNA: TGTGCCATCAGCCTGACAGGGGGCCCCTACGAGCAGTACTTC. Translation gives CAISLTGGPYEQYF.

The chain employs TRBV6-1 and TRBJ2-7, with 7 nucleotides matching TRBD1. Germline lookup yields CDR1 MNHNS and CDR2 SASEGT. J gave up 6 bases and V 2 bases, and 7 bases lay outside the gene matches. The CDR3 sequence is 14 residues long. CDR3 region: CASSEWVGGGEQYF. DNA of the CDR3: TGTGCCAGCAGTGAATGGGTAGGGGGCGGCGAGCAGTACTTC.

The J gene is TRBJ2-7, the V gene TRBV4-1; TRBD2 is a possible D gene (5 bases). The CDR3 runs 14 residues. Germline CDR1 and CDR2: MGHRA and YSYEKL. With 2 bases removed from V and 3 bases from J, the gap between germline ends came to 11 bases. The CDR3 DNA sequence: TGCGCCAGCAGCCAATATAAGGGAGTCTACGAGCAGTACTTC. As protein: CASSQYKGVYEQYF.

The rearrangement uses TRBV4-1 and TRBJ2-1; 9 positions match TRBD1. Germline V CDR1 and CDR2: MGHRA, YSYEKL. The CDR3 runs 15 residues. With 5 bases clipped from V and 5 bases from J, the junction kept 7 bases outside the gene matches. CDR3 in amino acids: CASSMGDRENNEQFF. The CDR3 nucleotides are TGCGCCAGCAGCATGGGGGACAGGGAAAACAATGAGCAGTTCTTC.

This rearrangement joins TRBV5-1 to TRBJ1-1; D possibly corresponds to TRBD1 (6 bases). CDR1 SGHRS and CDR2 YFSETQ come from the germline V gene. This CDR3 has 17 residues. Between the trimmed V and J ends, which lost 4 bases and 1 base, there was a span of 20 bases. CDR3 residues: CASSKDRKERENTEAFF. The CDR3 region has the DNA TGCGCCAGCAGCAAGGACAGAAAAGAGCGAGAGAACACTGAAGCTTTCTTT.

This sequence joins TRBV5-1 and TRBJ2-3, with 8 bases identical to TRBD2. The CDR3 is made up of 15 amino acids. The germline gives CDR1 SGHRS, CDR2 YFSETQ. V dropped 0 bases and J dropped 4; count of bases not matched to a gene: 4. The CDR3 DNA sequence: TGCGCCAGCAGCTTGGCGGGGGGGCCTTCAGATACGCAGTATTTT. Amino acids: CASSLAGGPSDTQYF.

Comment on this clone: Other nucleotide sequences in the sample specify the same CDR3. The chain carries TRBV29-1 and TRBJ2-7; no firm D call. The CDR3 contains 10 residues. V dropped 4 bases and J dropped 3 bases, with 4 bases sitting between them. The V gene's germline CDR1 is SQVTM and CDR2 ANQGSEA. CDR3 residues: CSVGGYEQYF. The CDR3, as DNA: TGCAGCGTTGGAGGCTACGAGCAGTACTTC.

This clone was picked up a small number of times. The chain's CDR3 is CASSQNFRERRTDTQYF. In DNA, the CDR3 is TGTGCCAGCAGCCAAAATTTCCGGGAGAGGAGGACAGATACGCAGTATTTT. J is TRBJ2-3 and V is TRBV4-2, with a tentative D call TRBD2 (6 bases). V lost 2 bases to trimming and J lost 3 bases, with 18 bases between them. Germline V lookup: CDR1 LGHNA, CDR2 YNFKEQ. CDR3 length: 17 residues.

This clone was counted only a few times. The gene calls are TRBV4-1 and TRBJ1-2, with TRBD1 matching over 7 bases. The J segment lost 8 bases and the V segment lost 4 bases, leaving 19 bases of the junction unmatched. The germline CDR1 and CDR2 sequences are MGHRA and YSYEKL. The CDR3 has 17 amino acids. CDR3 nucleotide sequence: TGCGCCAGCAGCCCGAGGGGAACAGGTTCCCAACAGGGGGGCTACACCTTC. This sequence encodes CASSPRGTGSQQGGYTF.

For this clone: This specimen includes other DNA sequences encoding the same CDR3. This chain uses TRBV2 with TRBJ1-2; D unclear. Between the trimmed V and J ends, which lost 6 bases and 0 bases, there was a span of 8 bases. Germline V gives CDR1 SNHLY, CDR2 FYNNEI. The CDR3 has 13 amino acids. This chain's CDR3 is CASSESANYGYTF. CDR3 bases: TGTGCCAGCAGCGAGTCAGCTAACTATGGCTACACCTTC.

This clone was seen more than once but under ten times. This sequence joins TRBV18 and TRBJ1-2; 8 bases agree with TRBD1. The CDR3 runs 14 residues. The J segment lost 7 bases and the V segment lost 0 bases, leaving 4 bases of the junction unmatched. Germline V gene data show CDR1 as KGHSH and CDR2 as LQKENI. In DNA, the CDR3 is TGTGCCAGCTCACCACCGGACAGGGTGGTTGGCTACACCTTC. Translated, it gives CASSPPDRVVGYTF.

This clone was detected only a few times. The chain recombines TRBV5-1 with TRBJ2-1; possibly TRBD2 for D (6 bases). This CDR3 has 17 amino acids. The V gene's germline CDR1 is SGHRS and CDR2 YFSETQ. The V and J ends lost 4 bases and 5 bases respectively, with 22 bases between them. The CDR3 sequence: CASSTTARDSPNNEQFF. For the CDR3, the DNA is TGCGCCAGCAGCACGACAGCCCGGGACTCTCCAAACAATGAGCAGTTCTTC.

In DNA form, the CDR3 reads TGTGCCAGCTCCGGAAGAGGGGGTGACTATGGCTACACCTTC. Translating it yields CASSGRGGDYGYTF. The chain combines TRBV28 with TRBJ1-2; D perhaps matches TRBD1 (6 bases). CDR1 and CDR2 (germline): MDHEN, SYDVKM. The V end was cut by 8 bases, the J end by 3 bases, with 16 bases between. CDR3 length: 14 amino acids.

This clone was detected only a few times. The identical CDR3 is also encoded by other nucleotide sequences in the sample. The chain uses TRBV11-2 and TRBJ2-7, with D possibly TRBD1 on 6 matching bases. V was clipped by 0 bases and J by 4 bases, with 7 bases between them. This CDR3 has 13 residues. Germline CDR1 and CDR2: SGHAT and FQNNGV. DNA for the CDR3: TGTGCCAGCAGCTTAGATACAGGGTACGAGCAGTACTTC. This encodes CASSLDTGYEQYF.

This chain connects TRBV7-9 to TRBJ1-2, with TRBD1 as a possible D gene (5 bases). Germline CDR1 and CDR2: SEHNR and FQNEAQ (reference sequence). V was pared by 5 bases and J by 6 bases, with 13 bases between. The CDR3 is made up of 13 amino acids. CDR3 amino acids: CASSTPGRDGYTF. The CDR3 DNA reads TGTGCCAGCAGCACCCCAGGGCGGGATGGCTACACCTTC.